This paragraph covers one T cell receptor beta chain sequence. Its specificity is unknown. One end of the junction is discordant with germline, which a read error may explain. This record comes from a study of T cell responses to AZD1222 COVID-19 vaccine. At the level of the study: Analysis merged second doses at about 4 or about 12 weeks. Notes on the study in general: A reported finding is that nearly half of spike-specific TCRs target unmutated variant regions. Compared with day 0, the breadth and depth of the Spike-specific TCR repertoire rose significantly after two doses of AZD1222.

Measured with immunoSEQ multiplex PCR; TCRdb has only the in-frame clones, and not every one. Here the sample spans tens of thousands of clones, just over 90% being singletons. The CDR3 is 12 amino acids. Germline assignment: CDR1 SNHLY and CDR2 FYNNEI. The source material was peripheral blood, sampled on day 0 of AZD1222 vaccination. This sequence originates from an adult in good health. The chain employs TRBV2 and TRBJ2-7; tentative D call: TRBD2 (6 bases). DNA for the CDR3: TGTGCCAGCAGTTCGACTAGGTACGGGCAGTACTTC. It encodes CASSSTRYGQYF.